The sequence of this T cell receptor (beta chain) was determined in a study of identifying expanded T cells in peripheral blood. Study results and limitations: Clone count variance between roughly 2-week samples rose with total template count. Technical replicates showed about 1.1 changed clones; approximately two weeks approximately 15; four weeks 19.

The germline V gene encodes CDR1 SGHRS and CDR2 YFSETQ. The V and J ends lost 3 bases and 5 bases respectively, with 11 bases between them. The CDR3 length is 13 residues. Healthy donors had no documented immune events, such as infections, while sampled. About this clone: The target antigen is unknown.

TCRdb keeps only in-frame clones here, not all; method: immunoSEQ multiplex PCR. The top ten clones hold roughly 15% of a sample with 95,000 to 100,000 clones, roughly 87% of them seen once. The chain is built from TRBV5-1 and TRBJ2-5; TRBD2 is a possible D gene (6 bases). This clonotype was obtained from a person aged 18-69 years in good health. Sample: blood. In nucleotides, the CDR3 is TGCGCCAGCAGCTCCGGGACTGGCGAGACCCAGTACTTC. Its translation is CASSSGTGETQYF.